Shown below are 12 T cell receptor beta chains from a single sample sequenced in a study of cytomegalovirus exposure and HLA in healthy donors. Data came from immunoSEQ multiplex PCR; TCRdb stores just in-frame clones and leaves some out. The sample gives about 160,000 clones, 89% of which show up once; 10% is in the top ten. The sample was PBMCs. The origin of the receptors is a woman aged 18-29 years in good health and CMV-seropositive.

The V call is TRBV27, the J call TRBJ1-5; 8 nucleotides align to TRBD1. J gave up 5 bases and V 5 bases, and 5 bases lay outside the gene matches. CDR3 size: 14 residues. Looked up from germline, CDR1 is MNHEY and CDR2 is SMNVEV (reference sequence). CDR3 loop: CASSRTGSYQPQHF. The DNA of the CDR3 is TGTGCCAGCAGTAGGACAGGGTCCTATCAGCCCCAGCATTTT.

V is TRBV5-4 and J is TRBJ2-7, with 12 bases fitting TRBD1. The germline V gene encodes CDR1 SGHNT and CDR2 YYREEE (reference sequence). V shed 0 bases and J 2 bases; nucleotides not matched to a gene: 3. CDR3 size: 16 residues. The CDR3: CASSLGGTGGAYEQYF. CDR3 DNA: TGTGCCAGCAGCTTGGGGGGGACAGGGGGCGCCTACGAGCAGTACTTC. The whole variable domain, remainder taken from reference TRBV5-4 and TRBJ2-7, is ETGVTQSPTHLIKTRGQQVTLRCSSQSGHNTVSWYQQALGQGPQFIFQYYREEENGRGNFPPRFSGLQFPNYSSELNVNALELDDSALYLCASSLGGTGGAYEQYFGPGTRLTVT.

V is TRBV9 and J is TRBJ1-2, with D perhaps TRBD1 (5 bases). V gave up 4 bases and J gave up 4 bases, with 23 bases separating them. This CDR3 has 17 residues. Germline assignment: CDR1 SGDLS and CDR2 YYNGEE. The CDR3 loop is CASSSEGSRGRIYGYTF. DNA of the CDR3: TGTGCCAGCAGCTCGGAGGGAAGCCGGGGCCGCATCTATGGCTACACCTTC.

CDR3: CASSQKGDYSNQPQHF. For the CDR3, the DNA is TGCGCCAGCAGCCAAAAGGGAGATTATAGCAATCAGCCCCAGCATTTT. The rearrangement joins TRBV4-1 to TRBJ1-5; no reliable D call. Trimming pared 2 bases from V and 0 bases from J, leaving 11 bases between. Germline-derived CDR1 and CDR2 are MGHRA and YSYEKL. The CDR3 has 16 amino acids.

The rearrangement joins TRBV18 to TRBJ1-5, with D perhaps TRBD1 (6 bases). In germline, CDR1 is KGHSH, CDR2 LQKENI. V was trimmed by 3 bases and J by 11 bases, leaving 14 bases between them. The CDR3 length is 13 residues. For the CDR3, the DNA is TGTGCCAGCTCACCTTACGTTGGACAGTCCCAGCATTTT. It is translated as CASSPYVGQSQHF.

The V call is TRBV2, the J call TRBJ1-5; possible D gene TRBD1, 5 bases. V lost 7 bases and J 1 base, leaving 14 bases between the germline ends. Looked up from germline, CDR1 is SNHLY and CDR2 is FYNNEI. The CDR3 length is 15 residues. CDR3 bases: TGTGCCAGCAAACTTGGAGGGGCGAGCAATCAGCCCCAGCATTTT. Its protein product is CASKLGGASNQPQHF.

The chain has TRBV18 and TRBJ1-2; TRBD1 matches 10 bases. The CDR3 runs to 17 residues. After removal of 3 bases from V and 8 bases from J, the junction contained 15 bases not matched to a gene. Germline V gene lookup returns CDR1 KGHSH and CDR2 LQKENI. Here the CDR3 reads CASSPTTGDRGIGGYTF. In nucleotides, the CDR3 is TGTGCCAGCTCACCTACGACTGGGGACAGGGGAATAGGGGGCTACACCTTC.

The rearrangement uses TRBV7-8 and TRBJ2-1, with TRBD1 matching over 8 bases. Germline assignment: CDR1 SGHVS and CDR2 FQNEAQ. CDR3 length: 14 amino acids. J gave up 8 bases and V 4 bases, and 7 bases lay outside the gene matches. The CDR3 here is CASSWRTGFDEQFF. The CDR3 nucleotides read TGTGCCAGCAGCTGGCGGACAGGGTTTGATGAGCAGTTCTTC. Full variable domain (outside the CDR3, taken from reference TRBV7-8 and TRBJ2-1): GAGVSQSPRYKVAKRGQDVALRCDPISGHVSLFWYQQALGQGPEFLTYFQNEAQLDKSGLPSDRFFAERPEGSVSTLKIQRTQQEDSAVYLCASSWRTGFDEQFFGPGTRLTVL.

The V and J genes are TRBV13 and TRBJ2-7; TRBD2 aligns across 7 bases. Per the germline V gene, CDR1 is PRHDT and CDR2 is FYEKMQ (reference sequence). The CDR3 runs to 14 residues. After removal of 3 bases from V and 3 bases from J, the junction contained 5 bases not matched to a gene. CDR3 amino acids: CASSLAGENYEQYF. CDR3 DNA sequence: TGTGCCAGCAGCTTGGCGGGAGAGAACTACGAGCAGTACTTC.

The chain uses TRBV13 and TRBJ2-7, with 7 bases fitting TRBD1. V gave up 0 bases and J gave up 0 bases; unmatched junction bases: 2. The CDR3 has 15 amino acids. CDR1 is PRHDT, CDR2 FYEKMQ, per germline (reference sequence). This CDR3 is CASSLGRGYSYEQYF. CDR3 in DNA: TGTGCCAGCAGCTTAGGCAGGGGGTACTCCTACGAGCAGTACTTC.

The chain employs TRBV19 and TRBJ1-1, with D possibly TRBD1 on 6 matching bases. The CDR3 consists of 15 residues. The germline V and J ends were trimmed by 1 base and 5 bases, with 14 bases remaining between them. In germline, CDR1 is LNHDA, CDR2 SQIVND (reference sequence). CDR3 in DNA: TGTGCCAGTAGTATAGTTGGGGGGGCGCGAACTGAAGCTTTCTTT. Protein product: CASSIVGGARTEAFF. Full variable domain (rest looked up from reference TRBV19 and TRBJ1-1): DGGITQSPKYLFRKEGQNVTLSCEQNLNHDAMYWYRQDPGQGLRLIYYSQIVNDFQKGDIAEGYSVSREKKESFPLTVTSAQKNPTAFYLCASSIVGGARTEAFFGQGTRLTVV.

DNA for the CDR3: TGTGCCAGCAGCTCAGCGGGAGATAACTATGAGCAGTTCTTC. Protein product: CASSSAGDNYEQFF. The chain has TRBV28 and TRBJ2-1, with 8 bases matching TRBD2. There are 14 residues in the CDR3. Germline V gene lookup returns CDR1 MDHEN and CDR2 SYDVKM. V shed 6 bases, J shed 8 bases, and the junction held 9 bases outside the gene matches.